One and the same sample provided the 3 T cell receptor beta chains below, sequenced in a study of HIV-infected children after antiretroviral therapy interruption. Treatment of the sample: PENTA 11 planned treatment interruption arm or continuous ART arm. The TCR library was built from RNA with a 3' RACE protocol and unique molecular identifiers. TCRdb reprocessed the 3' RACE reads via MiXCR and lists one record per CDR3 protein. Among about 50,000 distinct CDR3 sequences listed, 4.3% were seen once. This material consisted of CD45RA+ CD4+ T cells from PBMCs, pooled from several time points, taken from a donor given antiretroviral therapy, either interrupted or continuous. Described subset: naive CD4+ CD45RA+ CD45RO- T cells. The source of these receptors is a pool of human donors with HIV.

This clonotype came up many times. The rearrangement uses TRBV5-1 and TRBJ1-1, with TRBD1 matching over 8 bases. Looked up from germline, CDR1 is SGHRS and CDR2 is YFSETQ. The CDR3 is made up of 15 amino acids. Germline trimming cut 0 bases from V and 2 bases from J; bases unmatched to any gene: 3. The CDR3 reads CASSLATGGNTEAFF. The DNA for the CDR3 is TGCGCCAGCAGCTTGGCTACAGGGGGTAACACTGAAGCTTTCTTT.

This clonotype was detected many times. The chain has TRBV5-1 and TRBJ1-5, with 7 bases fitting TRBD1. Germline trimming cut 0 bases from V and 5 bases from J; bases unmatched to any gene: 2. Germline CDR1 SGHRS, CDR2 YFSETQ. The CDR3 extends over 14 amino acids. The CDR3 region is CASSLGQGDQPQHF. In nucleotides, the CDR3 is TGCGCCAGCAGCTTGGGACAGGGAGATCAGCCCCAGCATTTT.

This sequence joins TRBV29-1 and TRBJ1-4; 8 positions match TRBD1. The CDR3 consists of 15 residues. The germline V gene encodes CDR1 SQVTM and CDR2 ANQGSEA. The V gene end was trimmed by 0 bases and the J gene end by 7 bases; junction bases not matched to a gene: 7. The CDR3 DNA follows: TGCAGCGTTGAAGAACGGACAGGGAGCGGTGAAAAACTGTTTTTT. It is translated as CSVEERTGSGEKLFF. Together with reference TRBV29-1 and TRBJ1-4, the CDR3 gives the full variable domain: SAVISQKPSRDICQRGTSLTIQCQVDSQVTMMFWYRQQPGQSLTLIATANQGSEATYESGFVIDKFPISRPNLTFSTLTVSNMSPEDSSIYLCSVEERTGSGEKLFFGSGTQLSVL.